The next 3 T cell receptor beta chains were all read from a single sample in a study of tumor and adjacent non-tumor tissue in lung cancer. The template was RNA from unsorted bulk tissue. Three rounds of nested PCR, following a modified ARM-PCR protocol, produced the TCRbeta library. TCRdb independently ran MiXCR on the multiplex PCR reads; one entry per CDR3 protein. The sample contains under 150,000 distinct CDR3 sequences, approximately 66% of which appear only once. Sequencing was carried out using lung tumor tissue. The receptors were sampled from a man in his fifties or sixties with small cell lung cancer.

This clonotype was picked up one time. Germline is not matched at one junction end, which may reflect a read error. This sequence joins TRBV7-8 and TRBJ1-2; 7 bases align to TRBD1. This CDR3 has 15 amino acids. Germline V gene lookup returns CDR1 SGHVS and CDR2 FQNEAQ. The CDR3 sequence is CASSSGTEQNYGHTF. The CDR3 DNA reads as TGTGCCAGCAGCTCGGGGACAGAGCAAAACTATGGCCACACCTTC.

This clonotype was observed a single time. One end of the junction fails to match germline, which may point to a read error. This sequence joins TRBV7-9 and TRBJ2-3, with 11 bases fitting TRBD2. CDR3 length: 15 amino acids. Germline assignment: CDR1 SEHNR and CDR2 FQNEAQ (reference sequence). The CDR3 sequence is CARSLAGGSGDTHYF. The CDR3 DNA is TGTGCCAGAAGCTTAGCGGGAGGGTCGGGAGATACGCATTATTTT.

In the case of this clonotype: A much bigger clone sits one base away, suggesting this may be a read error. J is TRBJ2-1 and V is TRBV6-5; D remains unclear. The V end was cut by 0 bases, the J end by 9 bases, with 12 bases between. The germline gives CDR1 MNHEY, CDR2 SVGAGI. The CDR3 is 14 amino acids. For the CDR3, the DNA is TGTGCCAGCAGTTACTCGTTAGCTCACAGTGAGCAGTTCTTC. Translated: CASSYSLAHSEQFF.